The present TCR beta chain was sequenced within a study of cytomegalovirus exposure and HLA in healthy donors. The PCR contained 60 Vbeta and 13 Jbeta primers. Profiling relied on immunoSEQ multiplex PCR, and the TCRdb table lists in-frame clones only, not all of them. The sample holds 100,000 or so clones, under 85% seen once. The CDR3 runs 16 residues. Germline assignment: CDR1 MGHRA and CDR2 YSYEKL. The V segment lost 6 bases and the J segment 5 bases; nucleotides outside the gene matches: 6. These donors, healthy bone marrow donors, were studied. Worth noting for this clone: As yet, its antigen is unknown.

Study-wide results and limits: Researchers reported that three CMV-associated chains were confirmed in vitro as CMV antigen-specific. Sequencing artifact likely explains a cluster of highly shared sequence variants. Researchers counted 164 TCR beta chains as cytomegalovirus-associated.

V and J are TRBV4-1 and TRBJ2-2; 13 nucleotides align to TRBD2. This receptor was identified in a man younger than 40 in good health and CMV-seronegative. The sequenced sample was PBMCs. CDR3 nucleotides: TGCGCCAGCAGGGGACAGGGACTAGCGGGAACCGGGGAGCTGTTTTTT. Its protein product is CASRGQGLAGTGELFF.